This T cell receptor (beta chain) was sequenced during a study of blood T cell repertoires in COVID-19 (dated by TCRdb to 2019 to 2021). Some background on the complete study: Collaborator samples came from the United States, Italy and Spain and covered acute and convalescent phases of COVID-19. A de-identified subject ID, COVID-19 status, age in years and sex were almost always included in the sample metadata. A freely available public database, intended as a resource for researchers studying the immune response to SARS-CoV-2, is where the repertoires were released. HLA class I and class II types, where available, came from metadata supplied by the sample provider rather than from assay-based typing. Subjects who had been exposed to COVID-19, were actively infected with it, or had recovered from it provided the deeply sampled blood TCRbeta repertoires that made up the dataset. Samples were obtained from the ongoing ImmuneRACE study (first 160 participants) and from 1,200 or so subjects provided by 6 global collaborators. The material from the prospective study consisted of cDNA or gDNA derived from T cells, B-cell-depleted T cells, or PBMCs.

TCRbeta CDR3 regions were amplified from genomic DNA by means of the immunoSEQ Assay, a bias-controlled multiplex PCR. For the original study's pipeline: The number of nucleated cells in each sample was estimated from the amplification of reference gene primers within the assay. To quantify the absolute abundance of each unique TCRbeta CDR3 rearrangement, sequence reads were collapsed and filtered. Productive Simpson clonality was computed per sample as the square root of Simpson's diversity index over productive rearrangements. TCRdb holds this immuneACCESS table with in-frame rearrangements only. Some clones are missing; in checked studies, unresolved V genes explain under half, and the rest has no known cause. Clonal size and the V and J genes are those of that table, whereas D and trimming came from the DNA. For this sample there are tens of thousands of clones; approximately 90% appear just once. The ten largest clones take up around 12% of the sample.

The CDR3, from cysteine to phenylalanine, totals 15 residues. Only the CDR3 region is kept as DNA, spanning 45 bases read in frame from base 1. The CDR1 and CDR2 encoded by the germline V gene are LGHNA and YSLEER. The junction carries 15 bases between V and J, which are trimmed by 4 bases and 3 bases respectively. Here is what the overall study found, with its caveats: The quantity of clinical and demographic metadata differed by source and by participant and was supplied without curation.

With respect to this clone: The target of this receptor is not known. Nothing much larger sits one base from this clone, and base qualities are not available.

The collaborating institutions used their own protocols to collect whole blood in K2EDTA tubes. For TCRbeta analysis, collaborators shipped samples in one of three forms: frozen whole blood, isolated PBMCs, or DNA extracted from either of those sample types. What was sequenced was peripheral blood. The sequence is built from TRBV4-3 and TRBJ1-1, with TRBD1 tentatively as D gene (6 bases match). The TCR was taken from a man in his 70s with active or convalescent COVID-19. Here is the DNA: TGCGCCAGCAGCCTCGGGTCCCCAGGGGACACTGAAGCTTTCTTT. Its protein is CASSLGSPGDTEAFF.